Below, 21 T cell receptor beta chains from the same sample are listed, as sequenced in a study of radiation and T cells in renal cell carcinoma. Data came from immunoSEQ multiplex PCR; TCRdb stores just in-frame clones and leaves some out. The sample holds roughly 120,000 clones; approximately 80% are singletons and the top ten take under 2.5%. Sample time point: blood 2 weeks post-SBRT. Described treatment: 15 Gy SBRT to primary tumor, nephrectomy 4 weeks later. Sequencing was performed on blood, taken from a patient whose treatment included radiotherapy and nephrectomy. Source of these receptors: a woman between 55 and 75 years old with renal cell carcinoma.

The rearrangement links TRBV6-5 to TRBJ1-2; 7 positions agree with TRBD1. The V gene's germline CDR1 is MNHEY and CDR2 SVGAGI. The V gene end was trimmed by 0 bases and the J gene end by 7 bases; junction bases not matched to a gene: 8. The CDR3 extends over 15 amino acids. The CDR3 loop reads CASSYSSRGRGGYTF. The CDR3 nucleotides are TGTGCCAGCAGTTACTCGTCCAGGGGGAGGGGTGGCTACACCTTC.

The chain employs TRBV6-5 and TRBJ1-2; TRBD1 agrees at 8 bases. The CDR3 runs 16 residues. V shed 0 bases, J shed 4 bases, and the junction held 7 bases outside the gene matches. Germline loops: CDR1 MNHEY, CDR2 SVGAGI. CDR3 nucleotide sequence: TGTGCCAGCAGTTACTCCGGACAGGGAGGAGGCTATGGCTACACCTTC. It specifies CASSYSGQGGGYGYTF.

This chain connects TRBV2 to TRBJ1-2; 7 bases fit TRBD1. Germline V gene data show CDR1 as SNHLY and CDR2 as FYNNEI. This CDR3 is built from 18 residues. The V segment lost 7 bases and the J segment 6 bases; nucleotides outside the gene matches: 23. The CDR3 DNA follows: TGTGCCAGCAACCGGGACAGCTCTTATAACGCTGGCTCGGATGGCTACACCTTC. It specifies CASNRDSSYNAGSDGYTF.

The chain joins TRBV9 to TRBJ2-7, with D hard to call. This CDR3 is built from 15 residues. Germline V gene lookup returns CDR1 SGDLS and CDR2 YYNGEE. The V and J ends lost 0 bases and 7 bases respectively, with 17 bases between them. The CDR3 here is CASSVGSHLSGEQYF. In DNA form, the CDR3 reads TGTGCCAGCAGCGTAGGTTCTCACCTCTCAGGTGAGCAGTACTTC.

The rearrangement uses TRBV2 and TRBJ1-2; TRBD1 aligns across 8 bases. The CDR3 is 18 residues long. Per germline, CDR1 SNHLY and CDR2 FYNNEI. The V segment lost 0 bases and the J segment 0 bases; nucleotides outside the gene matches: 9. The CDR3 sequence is CASSEAGQVERPNYGYTF. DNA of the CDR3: TGTGCCAGCAGTGAAGCGGGACAGGTAGAACGACCTAACTATGGCTACACCTTC.

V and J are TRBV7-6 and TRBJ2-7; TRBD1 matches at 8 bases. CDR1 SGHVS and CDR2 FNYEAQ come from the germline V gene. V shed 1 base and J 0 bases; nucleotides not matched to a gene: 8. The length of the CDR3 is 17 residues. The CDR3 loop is CASSLGVGQGYSYEQYF. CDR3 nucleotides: TGTGCCAGCAGCTTAGGGGTAGGACAGGGTTACTCCTACGAGCAGTACTTC.

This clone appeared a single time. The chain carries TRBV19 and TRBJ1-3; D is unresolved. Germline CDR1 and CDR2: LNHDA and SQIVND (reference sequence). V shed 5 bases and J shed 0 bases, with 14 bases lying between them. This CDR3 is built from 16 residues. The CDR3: CASSPAVDFSGNTIYF. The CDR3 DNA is TGTGCCAGTAGTCCCGCGGTAGATTTCTCTGGAAACACCATATATTTT.

CDR3 sequence: CASRLMETQYF. Written as DNA, the CDR3 is TGCGCCAGCAGATTAATGGAGACCCAGTACTTC. V gene TRBV5-1 combines with J gene TRBJ2-5; the D is unclear. With 5 bases removed from V and 5 bases from J, the gap between germline ends came to 7 bases. CDR3 length: 11 amino acids. Germline V gives CDR1 SGHRS, CDR2 YFSETQ.

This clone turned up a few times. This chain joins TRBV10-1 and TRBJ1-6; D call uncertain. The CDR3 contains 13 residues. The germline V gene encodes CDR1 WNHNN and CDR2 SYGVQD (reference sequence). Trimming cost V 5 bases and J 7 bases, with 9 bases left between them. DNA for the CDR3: TGCGCCAGCAGTCTGGGAGGAAATTCACCCCTCCACTTT. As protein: CASSLGGNSPLHF.

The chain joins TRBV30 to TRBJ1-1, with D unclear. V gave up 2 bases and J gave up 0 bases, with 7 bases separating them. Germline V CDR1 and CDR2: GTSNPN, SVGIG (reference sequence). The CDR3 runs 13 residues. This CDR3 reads CAWSLLLNTEAFF. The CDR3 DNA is TGTGCCTGGAGTCTTCTACTGAACACTGAAGCTTTCTTT.

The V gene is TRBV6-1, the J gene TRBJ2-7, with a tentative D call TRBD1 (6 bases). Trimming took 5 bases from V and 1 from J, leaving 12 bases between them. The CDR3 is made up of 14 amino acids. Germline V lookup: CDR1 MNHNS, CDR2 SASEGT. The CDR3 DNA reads TGTGCCAGCAGTTTTAACAGGGAGTCCTACGAGCAGTACTTC. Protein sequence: CASSFNRESYEQYF.

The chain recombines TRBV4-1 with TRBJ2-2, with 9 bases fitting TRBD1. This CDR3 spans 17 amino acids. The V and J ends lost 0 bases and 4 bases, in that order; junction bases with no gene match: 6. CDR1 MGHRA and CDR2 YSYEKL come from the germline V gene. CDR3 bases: TGCGCCAGCAGCCAAGATCTGGACAGGGGCTCCACCGGGGAGCTGTTTTTT. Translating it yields CASSQDLDRGSTGELFF.

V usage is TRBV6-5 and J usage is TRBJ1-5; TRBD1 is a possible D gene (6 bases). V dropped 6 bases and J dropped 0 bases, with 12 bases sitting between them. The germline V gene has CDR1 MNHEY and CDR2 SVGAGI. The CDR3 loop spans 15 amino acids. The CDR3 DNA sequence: TGTGCCAGCAGCGTTGGACAGTATAGCAATCAGCCCCAGCATTTT. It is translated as CASSVGQYSNQPQHF.

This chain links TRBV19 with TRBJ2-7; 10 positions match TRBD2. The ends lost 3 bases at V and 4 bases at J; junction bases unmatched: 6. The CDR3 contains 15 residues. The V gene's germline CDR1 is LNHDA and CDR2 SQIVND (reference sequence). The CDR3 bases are TGTGCCAGTAGTATGGCTCTAGCGGGGGTGTACGAGCAGTACTTC. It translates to CASSMALAGVYEQYF.

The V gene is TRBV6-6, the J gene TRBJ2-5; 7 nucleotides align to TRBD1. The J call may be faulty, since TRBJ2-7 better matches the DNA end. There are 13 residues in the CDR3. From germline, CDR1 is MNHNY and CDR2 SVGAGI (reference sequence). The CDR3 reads CASSPGQFYEQYF. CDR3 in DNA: TGTGCCAGCAGCCCGGGACAGTTCTACGAGCAGTACTTC.

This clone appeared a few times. The CDR3 here is CASRSRGVSNQPQHF. CDR3 sequence (DNA): TGTGCCAGTAGATCTCGAGGGGTCAGCAATCAGCCCCAGCATTTT. The rearrangement links TRBV19 to TRBJ1-5, with a possible D match to TRBD1 (5 bases). V was clipped by 6 bases and J by 1 base, with 13 bases between them. Per germline, CDR1 LNHDA and CDR2 SQIVND (reference sequence). The CDR3 has 15 amino acids.

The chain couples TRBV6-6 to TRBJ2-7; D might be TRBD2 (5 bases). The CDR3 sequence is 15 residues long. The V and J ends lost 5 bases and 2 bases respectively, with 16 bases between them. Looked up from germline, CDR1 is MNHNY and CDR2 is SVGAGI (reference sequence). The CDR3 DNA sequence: TGTGCCAGCAGTAGAGAGTTGAGCGGCGCCTACGAGCAGTACTTC. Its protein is CASSRELSGAYEQYF.

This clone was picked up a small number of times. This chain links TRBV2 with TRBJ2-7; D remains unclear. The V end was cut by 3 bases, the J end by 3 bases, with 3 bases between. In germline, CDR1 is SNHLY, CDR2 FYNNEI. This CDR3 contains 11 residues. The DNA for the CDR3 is TGTGCCAGCAGTGATCGCTACGAGCAGTACTTC. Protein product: CASSDRYEQYF.

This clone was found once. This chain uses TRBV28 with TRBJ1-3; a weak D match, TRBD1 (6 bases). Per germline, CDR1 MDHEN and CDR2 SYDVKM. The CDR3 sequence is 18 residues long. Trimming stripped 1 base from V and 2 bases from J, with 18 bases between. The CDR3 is CASSLLRGAANTGNTIYF. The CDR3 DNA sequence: TGTGCCAGCAGTTTATTGAGGGGGGCAGCAAATACTGGAAACACCATATATTTT.

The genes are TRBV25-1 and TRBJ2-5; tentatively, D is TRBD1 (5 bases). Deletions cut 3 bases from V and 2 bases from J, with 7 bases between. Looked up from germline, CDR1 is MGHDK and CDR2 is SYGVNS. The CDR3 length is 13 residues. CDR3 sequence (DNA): TGTGCCAGCAGTGACCCAGGGCAAGAGACCCAGTACTTC. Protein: CASSDPGQETQYF.

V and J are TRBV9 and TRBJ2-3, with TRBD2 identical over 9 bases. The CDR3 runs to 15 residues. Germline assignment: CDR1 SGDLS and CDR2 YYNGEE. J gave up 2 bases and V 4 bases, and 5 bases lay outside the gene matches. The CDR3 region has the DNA TGTGCCAGCAGCCGGGGACTAGCCCTCACAGATACGCAGTATTTT. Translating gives CASSRGLALTDTQYF.